Listed here are 22 T cell receptor beta chains from one sample, sequenced in a study of T cells in Graves' hyperthyroidism and ophthalmopathy. TCR beta CDR3 sequences were amplified from RNA transcripts. RT-PCR in the first round (using the HTBI primer set) targeted the TCR CDR3. Using its own MiXCR run on the multiplex PCR reads, TCRdb lists one record per CDR3 protein. The sample has approximately 630,000 distinct CDR3 sequences; 15% to 20% are singletons. Specimen: blood. The origin of the receptors is a woman in her twenties or thirties with Graves' hyperthyroidism.

The chain carries TRBV6-2 or TRBV6-3 and TRBJ2-3; D remains ambiguous. Trimming pared 0 bases from V and 6 bases from J, leaving 13 bases between. Per germline, CDR1 MNHEY and CDR2 SVGEGT. The CDR3 totals 15 residues. CDR3 DNA: TGTGCCAGCAGTTACTCTACCCGCCGGACGGATACGCAGTATTTT. Protein sequence: CASSYSTRRTDTQYF.

The chain combines TRBV7-2 with TRBJ2-3; TRBD2 aligns across 10 bases. The CDR3 spans 16 residues. The germline gives CDR1 SGHTA, CDR2 FQGNSA. V lost 5 bases to trimming and J lost 2 bases; unmatched junction nucleotides: 7. The CDR3 loop is CASSPGTSAATDTQYF. Here the CDR3 DNA reads TGTGCCAGCAGCCCTGGGACTAGCGCAGCCACAGATACGCAGTATTTT.

The table lists this clonotype with a few counts. The rearrangement uses TRBV5-8 and TRBJ2-1; D gene unclear. Trimming left V 2 bases short and J 2 bases short, with 11 bases between. Germline V lookup: CDR1 SGHTS, CDR2 YDEGEE. This CDR3 has 15 residues. CDR3 DNA: TGTGCCAGCAGCTTCTTCCAGAGCCCCTACAATGAGCAGTTCTTC. This codes for CASSFFQSPYNEQFF.

This clonotype turned up a few times. A much larger clone lies one base from this, so it may be a read error. This chain joins TRBV28 and TRBJ1-2; D is perhaps TRBD1 (6 bases). This CDR3 is built from 15 residues. CDR1 is MDHEN and CDR2 is SYDVKM in the germline V gene. The DNA of the CDR3 is TGTGCCAGCAGTTTTCCAGGGGCCGGCAACTATGGCTACGCCTTC. It translates to CASSFPGAGNYGYAF.

This clonotype was counted many times. V and J are TRBV3-1 and TRBJ2-7, with a tentative D call TRBD1 (5 bases). Germline values: CDR1 LGHDT, CDR2 YNNKEL (reference sequence). Deletions cut 1 base from V and 2 bases from J, with 12 bases between. The CDR3 extends over 15 amino acids. CDR3 DNA: TGTGCCAGCAGCCAAGGGATGGAACAGGCCTACGAGCAGTACTTC. It encodes CASSQGMEQAYEQYF.

Ten or more counts support this clonotype. The chain couples TRBV12-3 or TRBV12-4 to TRBJ2-3, with TRBD1 matching 8 bases. The CDR3 consists of 16 residues. After removal of 0 bases from V and 2 bases from J, the junction contained 4 bases not matched to a gene. In DNA form, the CDR3 reads TGTGCCAGCAGTTTAGCCTGGGACAGGTTCACAGATACGCAGTATTTT. Encoded protein: CASSLAWDRFTDTQYF.

This clonotype was seen only a few times. A single base separates this from a much larger clone, so it may be a read error. This rearrangement joins TRBV20-1 to TRBJ2-5; D is ambiguous. This CDR3 has 15 residues. Germline-derived CDR1 and CDR2 are DFQATT and SNEGSKA (reference sequence). This chain's CDR3 is CSARSPLGIGETRYF. CDR3 coding DNA: TGCAGTGCTAGAAGCCCCTTGGGAATTGGAGAGACCCGGTACTTC.

The chain recombines TRBV29-1 with TRBJ2-1, with D possibly matching TRBD2 (6 bases). With 1 base removed from V and 5 bases from J, the gap between germline ends came to 12 bases. Germline V lookup: CDR1 SQVTM, CDR2 ANQGSEA. This CDR3 spans 14 amino acids. This chain's CDR3 is CSVEGRDPNNEQFF. In DNA form, the CDR3 reads TGCAGCGTTGAAGGGCGGGACCCTAACAATGAGCAGTTCTTC.

The gene calls are TRBV19 and TRBJ2-5, with 7 bases matching TRBD2. The CDR3 has 14 residues. Germline CDR1 is LNHDA and CDR2 is SQIVND (reference sequence). The V segment lost 2 bases and the J segment 5 bases; nucleotides outside the gene matches: 5. CDR3 sequence reads: CASSIPSGVETQYF. For the CDR3, the DNA is TGTGCCAGTAGTATACCTAGCGGTGTGGAGACCCAGTACTTC.

This clonotype has ten or more counts. CDR3 residues: CASSYTGTSVGFF. The CDR3 DNA sequence: TGTGCCAGCAGTTATACTGGGACTAGCGTCGGGTTCTTC. The V gene is TRBV6-1, the J gene TRBJ2-1; 10 nucleotides align to TRBD2. The V segment lost 5 bases and the J segment 15 bases; nucleotides outside the gene matches: 10. This CDR3 spans 13 amino acids. Germline V gene lookup returns CDR1 MNHNS and CDR2 SASEGT.

This chain uses TRBV7-9 with TRBJ1-4, with D hard to call. Trimming shortened V by 1 base and J by 8 bases, and 14 bases separated the two germline ends. The CDR3 is 15 amino acids. Germline V gives CDR1 SEHNR, CDR2 FQNEAQ (reference sequence). CDR3 DNA: TGTGCCAGCAGCTTAGGGGCTACACTCCTAGAAAAACTGTTTTTT. It yields the protein CASSLGATLLEKLFF.

This sequence joins TRBV28 and TRBJ1-1; TRBD1 is a possible D gene (5 bases). Germline values: CDR1 MDHEN, CDR2 SYDVKM. Trimming stripped 3 bases from V and 5 bases from J, with 13 bases between. This CDR3 contains 14 residues. For the CDR3, the DNA is TGTGCCAGCAGTTTTGGGGGATCGCGGACTGAAGCTTTCTTT. Residues: CASSFGGSRTEAFF.

This clonotype was found many times. The chain uses TRBV20-1 and TRBJ2-5, with D maybe TRBD1 (5 bases). The CDR3 sequence is 12 residues long. Germline V gene sequence: CDR1 DFQATT, CDR2 SNEGSKA (reference sequence). V was cut by 3 bases and J by 6 bases, with 11 bases left in between. The CDR3 DNA is TGCAGTGCTAGTAATCAGGGAAAGACCCAGTACTTC. Its protein product is CSASNQGKTQYF.

For this clonotype: It may be a read error: a sequence one base away is much more abundant. The J gene is TRBJ2-1, the V gene TRBV7-9; D remains unclear. CDR1 is SEHNR and CDR2 is FQNEAQ in the germline V gene (reference sequence). This CDR3 is 12 amino acids long. V was cut by 3 bases and J by 10 bases, with 10 bases left in between. The CDR3 DNA reads as TGTGCCAGCAGCTTGTCGGTCCGGGAGCAGTTCTTC. Its protein product is CASSLSVREQFF.

The sample holds a few counts of this clonotype. This sequence joins TRBV7-6 and TRBJ1-4, with D possibly TRBD1 on 6 matching bases. CDR1 is SGHVS and CDR2 is FNYEAQ in the germline V gene. The CDR3 covers 16 residues. Deletions cut 5 bases from V and 6 bases from J, with 19 bases between. The CDR3 sequence is CASSITNRAFDEKLFF. CDR3 sequence (DNA): TGTGCCAGCAGCATCACCAACAGGGCATTCGATGAAAAACTGTTTTTT.

This rearrangement joins TRBV28 to TRBJ1-3; TRBD1 matches 7 bases. The germline V gene encodes CDR1 MDHEN and CDR2 SYDVKM. Trimming took 10 bases from V and 2 from J; bases not matched to a gene: 8. The CDR3 consists of 14 residues. For the CDR3, the DNA is TGTGCCACCACGACAGGGTCACCTGGAAACACCATATATTTT. Protein product: CATTTGSPGNTIYF.

The V and J genes are TRBV11-2 and TRBJ2-2; no clear D gene. The CDR3 extends over 13 amino acids. V lost 6 bases, J lost 0 bases, and 5 bases lay in between. Germline V gene data show CDR1 as SGHAT and CDR2 as FQNNGV. The CDR3 DNA reads TGTGCCAGCAGGTCCTCGAACACCGGGGAGCTGTTTTTT. Translating it yields CASRSSNTGELFF.

This chain links TRBV11-2 with TRBJ2-5; the D gene is possibly TRBD1 (5 bases). Per the germline V gene, CDR1 is SGHAT and CDR2 is FQNNGV. The CDR3 covers 11 residues. Trimming removed 6 bases at V and 10 bases at J, with 12 bases between. The CDR3 coding sequence is TGTGCCAGCAGTTCCCCAGGGATCCAGTACTTC. Protein: CASSSPGIQYF.

This clonotype was detected ten times or more. The chain joins TRBV2 to TRBJ2-1; 7 bases are shared with TRBD2. V was pared by 7 bases and J by 0 bases, with 9 bases of the junction left unmatched. This CDR3 spans 16 amino acids. CDR1 is SNHLY and CDR2 is FYNNEI in the germline V gene. CDR3 in DNA: TGTGCCAGCATCTTTCGAGCGGGAATCTCCTACAATGAGCAGTTCTTC. It yields the protein CASIFRAGISYNEQFF.

Only a few counts were recorded for this clonotype. The rearrangement links TRBV19 to TRBJ2-7; TRBD1 agrees at 10 bases. V lost 6 bases to trimming and J lost 3 bases; unmatched junction nucleotides: 8. The CDR3 consists of 15 residues. Germline V lookup: CDR1 LNHDA, CDR2 SQIVND (reference sequence). This CDR3 reads CASSTGTGEGYEQYF. The DNA for the CDR3 is TGTGCCAGTAGCACCGGGACAGGGGAGGGCTACGAGCAGTACTTC.

This chain links TRBV19 with TRBJ2-5; TRBD2 aligns across 8 bases. CDR1 is LNHDA, CDR2 SQIVND, per germline (reference sequence). This CDR3 comprises 16 residues. V gave up 9 bases and J gave up 5 bases; unmatched junction bases: 17. Here the CDR3 DNA reads TGTGCCAGCCTACACGCCCCGGGACTAGAATATGAGACCCAGTACTTC. Translation: CASLHAPGLEYETQYF.

This clonotype has at least ten counts. The chain has TRBV3-1 and TRBJ1-1; maybe TRBD1 (5 bases). Deletions cut 1 base from V and 7 bases from J, with 13 bases between. Germline CDR1 reads LGHDT; CDR2 reads YNNKEL (reference sequence). This CDR3 is built from 14 residues. The CDR3 region has the DNA TGTGCCAGCAGCCAAGGACGCGTGAGGGGTGAAGCTTTCTTT. It encodes CASSQGRVRGEAFF. The full variable domain, with the rest looked up from reference TRBV3-1 and TRBJ1-1, is DTAVSQTPKYLVTQMGNDKSIKCEQNLGHDTMYWYKQDSKKFLKIMFSYNNKELIINETVPNRFSPKSPDKAHLNLHINSLELGDSAVYFCASSQGRVRGEAFFGQGTRLTVV.